This TCR beta chain is drawn from a study of human CD8 memory T cell subsets. This CDR3 contains 19 residues. CDR1 MDHEN and CDR2 SYDVKM come from the germline V gene. Points from the study as a whole: Greater diversity in stem-like memory than precursor exhausted T cells was suggested by Chao1 estimates.

This clonotype is labeled large based on frequency. Its target is unknown. TCR beta libraries were made by UMI-labeled 5' RACE. In the study's own analysis: Between about 2,800 and 20,000 functional CDR3 beta clonotypes were found per TCR beta library. TCRdb re-called the 5' RACE reads and shows each CDR3 protein once, DNA omitted. TCRdb, not the authors, supplied the V and J calls. The sample includes 4,500 to 7,000 distinct CDR3 sequences. Specimen: CD8+ T cells from PBMCs. The chain links TRBV28 to TRBJ2-3; TCRdb outputs TRBD2, but without DNA this stays unchecked. The sequence derives from a human donor in good health. CDR3 residues: CASSPLAGGGPGGTDTQYF.